The 15 T cell receptor beta chains listed next were all sequenced from one sample in a study of blood T cell repertoires in COVID-19. The protocol was immunoSEQ multiplex PCR, while the TCRdb copy is restricted to in-frame clones and leaves out a portion. This table holds approximately 250,000 clones, over 80% found once. The sequenced material came from PBMCs or T cells enriched from blood (not recorded which). The source of these receptors is a woman aged 25 to 39 with acute COVID-19.

The V call is TRBV7-2, the J call TRBJ1-4, with 8 bases aligning to TRBD1. J gave up 10 bases and V 5 bases, and 9 bases lay outside the gene matches. The length of the CDR3 is 14 residues. Germline CDR1 reads SGHTA; CDR2 reads FQGNSA. The CDR3 loop reads CASSADRGMVKLFF. DNA for the CDR3: TGTGCCAGCAGCGCCGACAGGGGAATGGTAAAACTGTTTTTT. Variable domain in full (rest from reference TRBV7-2 and TRBJ1-4): GAGVSQSPSNKVTEKGKDVELRCDPISGHTALYWYRQSLGQGLEFLIYFQGNSAPDKSGLPSDRFSAERTGGSVSTLTIQRTQQEDSAVYLCASSADRGMVKLFFGSGTQLSVL.

The chain carries TRBV3-1 (or the pseudogene TRBV3-2) and TRBJ1-5; D is possibly TRBD1 (6 bases). Trimming left V 0 bases short and J 6 bases short, with 12 bases between. This CDR3 has 15 amino acids. Germline V gene data show CDR1 as LGHDT and CDR2 as YNNKEL (reference sequence). This chain's CDR3 is CASSQDGGATQPQHF. The DNA of the CDR3 is TGTGCCAGCAGCCAAGATGGGGGGGCCACTCAGCCCCAGCATTTT.

This chain uses TRBV29-1 with TRBJ2-7; D might be TRBD2 (6 bases). CDR3 length: 13 residues. Trimming took 6 bases from V and 2 from J, leaving 14 bases between them. Germline CDR1 and CDR2: SQVTM and ANQGSEA. The CDR3 sequence: CSVAEGPPYEQYF. The CDR3 DNA is TGCAGCGTCGCGGAGGGCCCACCCTACGAGCAGTACTTC.

V gene TRBV28 combines with J gene TRBJ1-1, with TRBD1 matching over 9 bases. With V trimmed by 5 bases and J by 3 bases, 10 bases remained unmatched. The germline V gene encodes CDR1 MDHEN and CDR2 SYDVKM. The CDR3 has 16 residues. CDR3 region: CASSGDRESLDTEAFF. The CDR3 bases are TGTGCCAGCAGTGGGGACAGGGAAAGCCTGGACACTGAAGCTTTCTTT.

The J gene is TRBJ2-5, the V gene TRBV7-9, with 8 nucleotides matching TRBD2. The V and J ends lost 4 bases and 4 bases, in that order; junction bases with no gene match: 5. This CDR3 region has 14 residues. Germline V gives CDR1 SEHNR, CDR2 FQNEAQ (reference sequence). For the CDR3, the DNA is TGTGCCAGCAGCTCGCCGGGACTAGGAGAGACCCAGTACTTC. Its protein is CASSSPGLGETQYF.

V gene TRBV19 combines with J gene TRBJ2-1; 11 bases match TRBD1. The ends lost 7 bases at V and 7 bases at J; junction bases unmatched: 6. Germline V gene data show CDR1 as LNHDA and CDR2 as SQIVND (reference sequence). This CDR3 spans 14 amino acids. The CDR3 reads CASTGTGGPNEQFF. The CDR3 bases are TGTGCCAGTACCGGGACAGGGGGGCCTAATGAGCAGTTCTTC.

The chain combines TRBV12-3 or TRBV12-4 with TRBJ2-4; D unclear. The V end was cut by 5 bases, the J end by 5 bases, with 4 bases between. The CDR3 runs to 11 residues. The CDR3 loop is CASSLQNIQYF. The CDR3 nucleotides read TGTGCCAGCAGTCTCCAAAACATTCAGTACTTC.

CDR3 nucleotides: TGTGCCAGTAGTATCGGAGTCCCCTTTTCCTACAATGAGCAGTTCTTC. Its protein is CASSIGVPFSYNEQFF. This chain uses TRBV19 with TRBJ2-1; D is unclear. CDR1 is LNHDA, CDR2 SQIVND, per germline (reference sequence). The CDR3 has 16 residues. Between the trimmed V and J ends, which lost 3 bases and 1 base, there was a span of 13 bases.

The chain couples TRBV13 to TRBJ2-7, with TRBD1 identical over 9 bases. The junction had 10 bases not matched to a gene; V was cut back by 3 bases and J by 7 bases. The CDR3 is made up of 15 amino acids. Germline-derived CDR1 and CDR2 are PRHDT and FYEKMQ (reference sequence). CDR3 DNA sequence: TGTGCCAGCAGCTTCACGGGACAGGGATTAGGGGAGCAGTACTTC. Protein: CASSFTGQGLGEQYF.

This rearrangement joins TRBV7-6 to TRBJ2-7; 8 nucleotides line up with TRBD1. Germline V gene sequence: CDR1 SGHVS, CDR2 FNYEAQ. V shed 8 bases and J 5 bases; nucleotides not matched to a gene: 8. This CDR3 contains 13 residues. CDR3: CASGGQGPHEQYF. CDR3 nucleotides: TGTGCCAGCGGCGGACAGGGCCCCCACGAGCAGTACTTC.

The chain carries TRBV27 and TRBJ2-3, with D possibly being TRBD2 (6 bases). Germline-derived CDR1 and CDR2 are MNHEY and SMNVEV (reference sequence). The CDR3 has 14 amino acids. The ends were cut back, 7 bases at V and 2 bases at J, with 13 bases in the middle. This CDR3 is CASTRGGDTDTQYF. The CDR3 DNA sequence: TGTGCCAGCACCCGGGGCGGGGACACAGATACGCAGTATTTT.

This rearrangement joins TRBV28 to TRBJ2-3, with TRBD2 as a possible D gene (5 bases). CDR3 size: 13 residues. Germline V gives CDR1 MDHEN, CDR2 SYDVKM. Trimming cost V 5 bases and J 2 bases, with 8 bases left between them. The DNA for the CDR3 is TGTGCCAGCAGTGAGGACTTCACAGATACGCAGTATTTT. Protein sequence: CASSEDFTDTQYF.

The chain recombines TRBV11-1 with TRBJ2-3; D might be TRBD1 (6 bases). Germline V CDR1 and CDR2: SGHAT, FQDESV (reference sequence). The CDR3 totals 14 residues. V was pared by 1 base and J by 1 base, with 6 bases between. The CDR3 bases are TGTGCCAGCAGCTTAGACAGGGGCACAGATACGCAGTATTTT. Its translation is CASSLDRGTDTQYF. Based on the CDR3 plus reference TRBV11-1 and TRBJ2-3, the full variable domain is EAEVAQSPRYKITEKSQAVAFWCDPISGHATLYWYRQILGQGPELLVQFQDESVVDDSQLPKDRFSAERLKGVDSTLKIQPAELGDSAMYLCASSLDRGTDTQYFGPGTRLTVL.

V gene TRBV28 combines with J gene TRBJ2-7, with 7 bases aligning to TRBD1. The CDR3 totals 14 residues. Per germline, CDR1 MDHEN and CDR2 SYDVKM. V lost 2 bases to trimming and J lost 2 bases; unmatched junction nucleotides: 3. The CDR3 DNA reads TGTGCCAGCAGTTTACCCGACAGGGCCTACGAGCAGTACTTC. Its translation: CASSLPDRAYEQYF.

The chain carries TRBV5-1 and TRBJ2-1; weak D call: TRBD1 (6 bases). This CDR3 has 16 amino acids. Trimming pared 0 bases from V and 1 base from J, leaving 11 bases between. Germline V CDR1 and CDR2: SGHRS, YFSETQ. CDR3 residues: CASSLEGDRSYNEQFF. The CDR3 nucleotides read TGCGCCAGCAGCTTGGAAGGAGACAGGTCCTACAATGAGCAGTTCTTC.